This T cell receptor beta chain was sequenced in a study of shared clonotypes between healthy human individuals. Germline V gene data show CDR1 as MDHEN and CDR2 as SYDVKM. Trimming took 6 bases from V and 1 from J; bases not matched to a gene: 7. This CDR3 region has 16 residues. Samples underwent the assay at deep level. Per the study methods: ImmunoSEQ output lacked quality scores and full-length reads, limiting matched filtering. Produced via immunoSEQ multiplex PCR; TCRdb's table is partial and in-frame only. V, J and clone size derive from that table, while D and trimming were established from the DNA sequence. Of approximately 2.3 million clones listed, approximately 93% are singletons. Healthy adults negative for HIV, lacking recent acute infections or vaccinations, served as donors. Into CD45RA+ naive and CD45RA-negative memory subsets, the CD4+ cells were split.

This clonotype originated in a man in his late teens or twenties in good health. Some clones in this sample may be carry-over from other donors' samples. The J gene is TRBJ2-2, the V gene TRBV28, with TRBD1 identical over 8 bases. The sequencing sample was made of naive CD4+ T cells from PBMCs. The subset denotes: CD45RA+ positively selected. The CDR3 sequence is CASSPWGQENTGELFF. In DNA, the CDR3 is TGTGCCAGCAGCCCATGGGGACAGGAGAACACCGGGGAGCTGTTTTTT.